The 9 T cell receptor beta chains listed next were all sequenced from one sample in a study of a mutant IDH1 vaccine in newly diagnosed glioma (dated by TCRdb to 2020 to 2023). Receptor libraries were prepared by the immunoSEQ multiplex PCR assay. TCRdb took over this immuneACCESS table, retaining in-frame rearrangements with V and J assigned. Such tables are incomplete; in checked studies, under half of the missing clones stem from an unresolved V gene, and the remainder is unexplained. For this sample the table gives roughly 52,000 clones, of which less than 90% were detected only once. About 4% of the sample is in the top ten clones. Reading the label with the study, this specimen's time point is: week 35, safety follow-up. Every vaccine dose consisted of 300 ug of a 20-mer mutant IDH1 peptide in Montanide, administered subcutaneously together with topical imiquimod. Their target antigens are unknown.

Sequenced material: PBMCs, taken from a glioma patient whose treatment included an IDH1 peptide vaccine. The receptors here all came from a woman younger than 35 with glioma.

V and J are TRBV10-3 and TRBJ2-3; a weak D match, TRBD2 (5 bases). CDR1 and CDR2 (germline): ENHRY, SYGVKD. The V and J ends lost 0 bases and 4 bases respectively, with 8 bases between them. The CDR3 extends over 14 amino acids. As DNA, the CDR3 is TGTGCCATCAGTGAGTCGGAGGTGTCAGATACGCAGTATTTT. Protein sequence: CAISESEVSDTQYF.

The chain has TRBV27 and TRBJ2-1; 7 positions agree with TRBD1. Germline CDR1 MNHEY, CDR2 SMNVEV (reference sequence). The junction had 5 bases not matched to a gene; V was cut back by 6 bases and J by 0 bases. This CDR3 is built from 15 residues. This CDR3 is CASSPTGSSYNEQFF. The CDR3 DNA reads TGTGCCAGCAGCCCGACAGGGAGCTCCTACAATGAGCAGTTCTTC.

This clone was picked up a small number of times. The chain uses TRBV19 and TRBJ1-1; TRBD1 matches 9 bases. Germline CDR1 is LNHDA and CDR2 is SQIVND (reference sequence). With V trimmed by 4 bases and J by 2 bases, 5 bases remained unmatched. The CDR3 loop spans 15 amino acids. The CDR3 loop reads CASSTPGQGNTEAFF. The CDR3 nucleotides are TGTGCCAGTAGTACTCCGGGACAGGGTAACACTGAAGCTTTCTTT.

This clone was seen only once. J is TRBJ2-1 and V is TRBV29-1; TRBD2 agrees at 7 bases. Germline V CDR1 and CDR2: SQVTM, ANQGSEA. The CDR3 consists of 13 residues. The junction had 12 bases not matched to a gene; V was cut back by 7 bases and J by 9 bases. This CDR3 reads CSAVRTSITEQFF. The CDR3 DNA follows: TGCAGCGCCGTTAGGACTAGTATCACTGAGCAGTTCTTC.

The rearrangement links TRBV19 to TRBJ2-5; D perhaps matches TRBD2 (7 bases). Deletions cut 7 bases from V and 4 bases from J, with 16 bases between. The CDR3 contains 14 residues. In germline, CDR1 is LNHDA, CDR2 SQIVND (reference sequence). The CDR3 DNA reads TGTGCCAGTACCACAGGGAGGGCCCGAGAGACCCAGTACTTC. Its protein is CASTTGRARETQYF. The whole variable domain, filled in from reference TRBV19 and TRBJ2-5, reads DGGITQSPKYLFRKEGQNVTLSCEQNLNHDAMYWYRQDPGQGLRLIYYSQIVNDFQKGDIAEGYSVSREKKESFPLTVTSAQKNPTAFYLCASTTGRARETQYFGPGTRLLVL.

The chain recombines TRBV6-4 with TRBJ1-1; D may be TRBD1 (6 bases). This CDR3 is 14 amino acids long. Trimming stripped 2 bases from V and 4 bases from J, with 11 bases between. Germline V gene sequence: CDR1 MRHNA, CDR2 SNTAGT. The chain's CDR3 is CASSDGGAPTEAFF. The CDR3 DNA is TGTGCCAGCAGTGACGGGGGGGCCCCCACTGAAGCTTTCTTT.

The genes are TRBV5-1 and TRBJ1-1; D gene uncertain. The CDR3 is 16 amino acids. Germline CDR1 and CDR2: SGHRS and YFSETQ. V lost 0 bases and J 0 bases, leaving 12 bases between the germline ends. CDR3 coding DNA: TGCGCCAGCAGCTTGGTTTTTGTTGGCATGAACACTGAAGCTTTCTTT. This gives the protein CASSLVFVGMNTEAFF.

The chain combines TRBV19 with TRBJ2-1; weak D call: TRBD2 (5 bases). Deletions cut 7 bases from V and 1 base from J, with 20 bases between. The germline gives CDR1 LNHDA, CDR2 SQIVND (reference sequence). The CDR3 consists of 17 residues. The CDR3 loop reads CASIDTWTSGSYNEQFF. The CDR3 DNA is TGTGCCAGTATTGATACCTGGACGTCGGGGTCCTACAATGAGCAGTTCTTC.

The chain links TRBV2 to TRBJ1-5; possible D gene TRBD1, 5 bases. There are 14 residues in the CDR3. V was clipped by 4 bases and J by 2 bases, with 9 bases between them. The V gene's germline CDR1 is SNHLY and CDR2 FYNNEI. As DNA, the CDR3 is TGTGCCAGCAGTGTAGGCAGGGGCAATCAGCCCCAGCATTTT. Amino acids: CASSVGRGNQPQHF.